Listed below are T cell receptor beta chains from one sample, sequenced in a study of cytomegalovirus exposure and HLA in healthy donors. Assay: immunoSEQ multiplex PCR; the TCRdb copy retains only in-frame clones and omits some. The sample holds about 82,000 clones; over 75% are singletons and the top ten take 13%. Sequenced input: PBMCs. Source of these receptors: a human donor in good health. Both conserved end residues are part of each CDR3. Each record gives: CDR3 DNA, CDR3 protein, V gene, J gene, D gene. D genes are given only for firm matches.

TGTGCCAGCAGCCTAAGGACAGAAGGGGATACGCAGTATTTT	CASSLRTEGDTQYF	TRBV7-2	TRBJ2-3	NA
TGTGCCACCCCGGGAGGGGGTGAAGTAGATACGCAGTATTTT	CATPGGGEVDTQYF	TRBV6-1	TRBJ2-3	TRBD2
TGTGCCAGCAGCTTAAGACGGACACAATGGAATAGCGGCTACGAGCAGTACTTC	CASSLRRTQWNSGYEQYF	TRBV7-2	TRBJ2-7	NA
TGTGCCAGCAGACCTAAACAGGGGGCTCACGAGCAGTACTTC	CASRPKQGAHEQYF	TRBV6-5	TRBJ2-7	TRBD1
TGTGCCAGCAGCGTAGGGGCAGCGGGGGGGGTCAATGAGCAGTTCTTC	CASSVGAAGGVNEQFF	TRBV9	TRBJ2-1	TRBD2
TGTGCCAGCAGTGATTTGGGGGGCTCCTACAATGAGCAGTTCTTC	CASSDLGGSYNEQFF	TRBV6-1	TRBJ2-1	NA
TGCGCCAGCAGCTTGGAACGGGGTCGGAACACTGAAGCTTTCTTT	CASSLERGRNTEAFF	TRBV5-1	TRBJ1-1	NA
TGTGCCAGCTCAGAACTACAGGGGGCCGGCACTGAAGCTTTCTTT	CASSELQGAGTEAFF	TRBV18	TRBJ1-1	TRBD1
TGCGCCAGCAGCTTGGGGCTAGCGGGGACCGGACAAGAGACCCAGTACTTC	CASSLGLAGTGQETQYF	TRBV5-1	TRBJ2-5	TRBD2
TGTGCCAGCGGCACGGAGGGCTACGAGCAGTACTTC	CASGTEGYEQYF	TRBV25-1	TRBJ2-7	NA
TGCGCCAGCAGCCGGGACAACCGGAACACCGGGGAGCTGTTTTTT	CASSRDNRNTGELFF	TRBV4-1	TRBJ2-2	NA
TGTGCCAGCAGCTTATTTGGCGGGGGAGACACAGATACGCAGTATTTT	CASSLFGGGDTDTQYF	TRBV11-3	TRBJ2-3	TRBD2
TGCGCCAGCAGCCCCCTGGGACTAGCGGGGGGGCATGGTACGCAGTATTTT	CASSPLGLAGGHGTQYF	TRBV5-1	TRBJ2-3	TRBD2
TGCGCCAGCAGCTTGGGATCCGGACTAGCGGGGGGTACTCGAAACATTCAGTACTTC	CASSLGSGLAGGTRNIQYF	TRBV5-1	TRBJ2-4	TRBD2
TGTGCCAGCAGCTATGGACACAAAGAGACCCAGTACTTC	CASSYGHKETQYF	TRBV7-2	TRBJ2-5	NA
TGTGCCAGCAGTCCGTCGACTAGCACGGAGACCCAGTACTTC	CASSPSTSTETQYF	TRBV6-5	TRBJ2-5	TRBD2